This is a list of T cell receptor beta chains from one sample in a study of T cells in Graves' hyperthyroidism and ophthalmopathy. TCRdb called the multiplex PCR reads again in MiXCR, with one record for every CDR3 protein. The sample lists approximately 590,000 distinct CDR3 sequences, under 60% occurring once. The sequenced material came from peripheral blood or thyroid tissue (not recorded which). The receptors stem from a woman between 18 and 29 years old with Graves' hyperthyroidism. The CDR3 runs from the conserved cysteine through the conserved F or W. D genes are given only for firm matches. Where a row states a size, it is once, few, many or the class of an expanded clone; other rows omit it.

cdr3_length d_call j_call v_call clone_size cdr3_nt cdr3_aa
12 - TRBJ2-7 TRBV19 few TGTGCCAGTAGTATTTTCGGATACGAGCAGTACTTC CASSIFGYEQYF
14 - TRBJ1-1 TRBV20-1 - TGCAGGGAAAAGGGACGGAACATGAACACTGAAGCTTTCTTT CREKGRNMNTEAFF
13 TRBD1 TRBJ1-4 TRBV19 - TGTGCCAGTAGGAAGGACAGGGATGAAAAACTGTTTTTT CASRKDRDEKLFF
14 - TRBJ1-6 TRBV7-9 many TGTGCCAGCAGCCCGGGCGGGTACAATTCACCCCTCCACTTT CASSPGGYNSPLHF
12 TRBD1 TRBJ1-5 TRBV29-1 once TGCAGAGACAGGGGCTTCAATCAGCCCCAGCATTTT CRDRGFNQPQHF
12 - TRBJ2-5 TRBV7-3 - TGTGCCAGCAGCGGCGGGAATGAGACCCAGTACTTC CASSGGNETQYF
14 - TRBJ1-5 TRBV12-3/TRBV12-4 few TGTGCCAGCAGTTTATCCTTAGGAAGTCAGCCCCAGCATTTT CASSLSLGSQPQHF
14 - TRBJ2-2 TRBV2 - TGTGCCAGCAGTTTTCTAGGAACGACCGGGGAGCTGTTTTTT CASSFLGTTGELFF
14 - TRBJ1-6 TRBV25-1 once TGTGCCAGCAGTTGGGCAGGAAATAATTCACCCCTCCACTTT CASSWAGNNSPLHF
14 - TRBJ2-5 TRBV7-2 - TGTGCCAGCAGCCGAGGGGGACGGGGAGAGACCCAGTACTTC CASSRGGRGETQYF
15 - TRBJ1-5 TRBV7-9 many TGTGCCAGCAGCTCCCAGGGTTGGGGCAATCAGCCCCAGCATTTT CASSSQGWGNQPQHF
14 - TRBJ1-1 TRBV11-1 - TGTGCCAGCACCACCATATACTTGAACACTGAAGCTTTCTTT CASTTIYLNTEAFF
14 - TRBJ2-7 TRBV7-9 many TGTGCCAGCAGCTTACTAGTCCAACCGTATGCGCAGTACTTC CASSLLVQPYAQYF
11 - TRBJ1-6 TRBV12-3/TRBV12-4 many TGTGCCAGCAGTTTGGAGTCACCCCTCCACTTT CASSLESPLHF
15 TRBD1 TRBJ2-7 TRBV7-7 many TGTGCTAGCAGCTTAGCCCGGGACAGGTCCTACGAGCAGTACTTC CASSLARDRSYEQYF
13 TRBD1 TRBJ1-1 TRBV2 many TGTGCCAGCAGTGTCAACAGGGGAACTGAAGCTTTCTTT CASSVNRGTEAFF
13 - TRBJ1-1 TRBV12-3/TRBV12-4 - TGTGCCAGCAGAAAGGGACGGTCCACTGAAGCTTTCTTT CASRKGRSTEAFF
16 TRBD2 TRBJ2-7 TRBV7-6 - TGTGCCAGCAGCCAAGATAGCCTAGCGGGAGTCCACGAGCAGTACTTC CASSQDSLAGVHEQYF
16 TRBD1 TRBJ1-2 TRBV7-2 - TGTGCCAGCAGCCCGAGACTCGGGACAGGAGTCCATGGCTACACCTTC CASSPRLGTGVHGYTF
15 TRBD1 TRBJ2-7 TRBV6-5 - TGTGCCAGCAGGTCACTGACAGGGAAGGCCTACGAGCAGTACTTC CASRSLTGKAYEQYF
12 TRBD2 TRBJ2-7 TRBV2 many TGTGCCAGCTCCACGGGGGGCTACGAGCAGTACTTC CASSTGGYEQYF
15 - TRBJ1-6 TRBV25-1 - TGTGCCATCCTTATGGGGGCAGGAAATAATTCACCCCTCCACTTT CAILMGAGNNSPLHF
13 TRBD1 TRBJ2-5 TRBV7-3 - TGTGCCAGCAGCTTGGACAGGGATAAGACCCAGTACTTC CASSLDRDKTQYF
14 - TRBJ1-5 TRBV10-3 - TGTGCCATCAGCCAGGGAGGGGGTGGAGAGCCCCAGCATTTT CAISQGGGGEPQHF
12 - TRBJ1-1 TRBV15 - TGCGCCACCAGCAGAGATAGCCTCGAAGCTTTCTTT CATSRDSLEAFF
13 - TRBJ2-7 TRBV4-3 few TGCGCCAGCAGCCGGACGGTGACCTACGAGCAGTACTTC CASSRTVTYEQYF
13 TRBD1 TRBJ1-2 TRBV25-1 - TGTGCCAGCCGTGGACAGGCCTCCTATGGCTACACCTTC CASRGQASYGYTF